Each of the 19 T cell receptor beta chains below was sequenced from the same sample in a study of T cell responses to AZD1222 COVID-19 vaccine. The protocol was immunoSEQ multiplex PCR, while the TCRdb copy is restricted to in-frame clones and leaves out a portion. The data show approximately 130,000 clones, 70% to 90% seen once. The input for sequencing was peripheral blood, taken 28 days after the second AZD1222 dose. The receptors originated from an adult who received the AZD1222 COVID-19 vaccine.

The rearrangement joins TRBV18 to TRBJ1-1; 9 bases agree with TRBD1. This CDR3 is 16 amino acids long. In germline, CDR1 is KGHSH, CDR2 LQKENI. The J segment lost 5 bases and the V segment lost 5 bases, leaving 12 bases of the junction unmatched. CDR3 DNA sequence: TGTGCCAGCTCAGCTTACGTCGCGGACAGGGGAACTGAAGCTTTCTTT. Protein sequence: CASSAYVADRGTEAFF. The complete variable domain, with remaining parts taken from reference TRBV18 and TRBJ1-1, reads NAGVMQNPRHLVRRRGQEARLRCSPMKGHSHVYWYRQLPEEGLKFMVYLQKENIIDESGMPKERFSAEFPKEGPSILRIQQVVRGDSAAYFCASSAYVADRGTEAFFGQGTRLTVV.

The V gene is TRBV19, the J gene TRBJ1-1; tentatively, D is TRBD1 (5 bases). Germline V gene lookup returns CDR1 LNHDA and CDR2 SQIVND (reference sequence). The CDR3 length is 14 residues. The V and J ends lost 2 bases and 3 bases respectively, with 10 bases between them. CDR3 bases: TGTGCCAGTAGTATAAGTAGGGGATACACTGAAGCTTTCTTT. Translating it yields CASSISRGYTEAFF.

The chain combines TRBV13 with TRBJ1-2, with D unresolved. The germline CDR1 and CDR2 sequences are PRHDT and FYEKMQ (reference sequence). Trimming removed 5 bases at V and 2 bases at J, with 12 bases between. The CDR3 extends over 14 amino acids. CDR3 protein: CASSKRRVNYGYTF. The CDR3 DNA reads TGTGCCAGCAGCAAAAGGCGTGTGAACTATGGCTACACCTTC.

V and J are TRBV7-9 and TRBJ1-1; D might be TRBD1 (5 bases). The CDR3 contains 12 residues. Germline loops: CDR1 SEHNR, CDR2 FQNEAQ (reference sequence). Trimming pared 7 bases from V and 5 bases from J, leaving 11 bases between. The CDR3 sequence is CASKGKGTEAFF. Here the CDR3 DNA reads TGTGCCAGCAAGGGGAAAGGGACTGAAGCTTTCTTT.

The V call is TRBV10-3, the J call TRBJ2-1; 12 bases are a match to TRBD2. Germline assignment: CDR1 ENHRY and CDR2 SYGVKD. CDR3 size: 17 residues. J gave up 6 bases and V 4 bases, and 10 bases lay outside the gene matches. CDR3 nucleotides: TGTGCCATCAGTGGGCGGACTAGCGGGACCTTCGGCAATGAGCAGTTCTTC. It codes for CAISGRTSGTFGNEQFF.

This rearrangement joins TRBV5-5 to TRBJ2-2; D possibly corresponds to TRBD1 (6 bases). The germline V and J ends were trimmed by 1 base and 7 bases, with 8 bases remaining between them. The germline V gene encodes CDR1 SGHKS and CDR2 YYEKEE (reference sequence). The CDR3 sequence is 13 residues long. In DNA, the CDR3 is TGTGCCAGCAGCTTGACAGGGAACGGGGAGCTGTTTTTT. As protein: CASSLTGNGELFF.

The genes are TRBV9 and TRBJ2-1; D is possibly TRBD1 or TRBD2 (6 bases each). The CDR3 totals 16 residues. The V end was cut by 2 bases, the J end by 8 bases, with 20 bases between. Germline-derived CDR1 and CDR2 are SGDLS and YYNGEE. The CDR3 is CASSVSGALNPYEQFF. As DNA, the CDR3 is TGTGCCAGCAGCGTCTCGGGGGCATTAAATCCATATGAGCAGTTCTTC.

As regards this clone: Other nucleotide sequences from this sample produce the same CDR3. The chain couples TRBV5-4 to TRBJ2-1; 10 nucleotides match TRBD2. CDR1 is SGHNT, CDR2 YYREEE, per germline (reference sequence). The CDR3 is made up of 15 amino acids. The V segment lost 1 base and the J segment 10 bases; nucleotides outside the gene matches: 8. CDR3 loop: CASSLSLAGVGEQFF. The CDR3 bases are TGTGCCAGCAGCTTGTCCCTAGCGGGGGTGGGAGAGCAGTTCTTC.

The chain couples TRBV2 to TRBJ2-7; no definite D call. CDR3 length: 12 amino acids. Trimming removed 8 bases at V and 6 bases at J, with 14 bases between. Per germline, CDR1 SNHLY and CDR2 FYNNEI. CDR3 nucleotide sequence: TGTGCCAGCGGCGGTCCTTCCCTCGAGCAGTACTTC. This gives the protein CASGGPSLEQYF.

About this clone itself: At the DNA level, this CDR3 is encoded by other sequences in the same sample as well. V gene TRBV29-1 combines with J gene TRBJ1-1, with D perhaps TRBD1 (5 bases). The CDR3 length is 13 residues. Trimming took off 3 bases at V and 0 bases at J, with 8 bases between the two ends. Germline V gene sequence: CDR1 SQVTM, CDR2 ANQGSEA. CDR3 nucleotide sequence: TGCAGCGTTGAGGGGGTTATGAACACTGAAGCTTTCTTT. As protein: CSVEGVMNTEAFF.

V and J are TRBV9 and TRBJ2-1; 7 bases line up with TRBD2. V shed 3 bases, J shed 4 bases, and the junction held 10 bases outside the gene matches. The germline CDR1 and CDR2 sequences are SGDLS and YYNGEE. The CDR3 runs 16 residues. The CDR3 reads CASSGRRGGGYNEQFF. The CDR3 nucleotides read TGTGCCAGCAGCGGGCGGAGGGGCGGGGGATACAATGAGCAGTTCTTC.

The chain links TRBV5-1 to TRBJ1-3; D call uncertain. Trimming left V 1 base short and J 1 base short, with 9 bases between. The CDR3 length is 15 residues. CDR1 and CDR2 (germline): SGHRS, YFSETQ. CDR3 sequence reads: CASSLLGVSGNTIYF. CDR3 DNA sequence: TGCGCCAGCAGCTTGCTCGGGGTTTCTGGAAACACCATATATTTT.

The rearrangement uses TRBV7-9 and TRBJ1-2; TRBD1 agrees at 8 bases. This CDR3 region has 13 residues. J was trimmed by 8 bases and V by 2 bases; bases with no gene match: 4. Germline CDR1 and CDR2: SEHNR and FQNEAQ (reference sequence). The CDR3 nucleotides are TGTGCCAGCAGCTTACTCGGACAGGGAGGCTACACCTTC. Protein product: CASSLLGQGGYTF.

This chain links TRBV5-6 with TRBJ1-2, with TRBD1 identical over 7 bases. The CDR3 runs 13 residues. CDR1 and CDR2 (germline): SGHDT, YYEEEE. V trimming: 1 base; J trimming: 6 bases; junction bases outside the gene matches: 3. As DNA, the CDR3 is TGTGCCAGCAGCTTGAGGCAGGGGGATGGCTACACCTTC. Protein sequence: CASSLRQGDGYTF.

The chain couples TRBV19 to TRBJ1-4; D perhaps matches TRBD1 (6 bases). The CDR3 consists of 18 residues. Germline CDR1 reads LNHDA; CDR2 reads SQIVND (reference sequence). V was shortened by 3 bases and J by 0 bases, with 17 bases between the two germline ends. In DNA, the CDR3 is TGTGCCAGTAGTATCCAGGGCTACAGGGTTGCAACTAATGAAAAACTGTTTTTT. It is translated as CASSIQGYRVATNEKLFF. Complete variable domain (other parts from reference TRBV19 and TRBJ1-4): DGGITQSPKYLFRKEGQNVTLSCEQNLNHDAMYWYRQDPGQGLRLIYYSQIVNDFQKGDIAEGYSVSREKKESFPLTVTSAQKNPTAFYLCASSIQGYRVATNEKLFFGSGTQLSVL.

The rearrangement joins TRBV13 to TRBJ2-4; D assignment may be TRBD1 or TRBD2 (5 bases each). Looked up from germline, CDR1 is PRHDT and CDR2 is FYEKMQ (reference sequence). This CDR3 is 13 amino acids long. With 1 base removed from V and 5 bases from J, the gap between germline ends came to 6 bases. CDR3 DNA sequence: TGTGCCAGCAGCTTAGCGGGACAAAACATTCAGTACTTC. Protein sequence: CASSLAGQNIQYF.

This chain uses TRBV7-2 with TRBJ2-1, with 7 bases fitting TRBD1. V lost 5 bases to trimming and J lost 6 bases; unmatched junction nucleotides: 4. This CDR3 comprises 13 residues. Germline V gives CDR1 SGHTA, CDR2 FQGNSA. CDR3 nucleotide sequence: TGTGCCAGCAGCCGGGACAGAATCAATGAGCAGTTCTTC. This encodes CASSRDRINEQFF.

This clone appeared a few times. This chain joins TRBV5-4 and TRBJ1-1, with 7 bases fitting TRBD1. V lost 6 bases to trimming and J lost 1 base; unmatched junction nucleotides: 6. CDR1 is SGHNT and CDR2 is YYREEE in the germline V gene (reference sequence). There are 14 residues in the CDR3. The CDR3: CASTRDSPNTEAFF. The DNA of the CDR3 is TGTGCCAGCACCCGGGACAGCCCGAACACTGAAGCTTTCTTT.

The chain employs TRBV7-2 and TRBJ1-2, with TRBD1 matching 10 bases. Trimming at V came to 4 bases and at J to 8 bases, leaving 7 bases not matched to a gene. The V gene's germline CDR1 is SGHTA and CDR2 FQGNSA. The CDR3 is 14 residues long. CDR3 in DNA: TGTGCCAGCAGCTCCGGGGGGACAGGGGTCGGCTACACCTTC. Translating gives CASSSGGTGVGYTF.